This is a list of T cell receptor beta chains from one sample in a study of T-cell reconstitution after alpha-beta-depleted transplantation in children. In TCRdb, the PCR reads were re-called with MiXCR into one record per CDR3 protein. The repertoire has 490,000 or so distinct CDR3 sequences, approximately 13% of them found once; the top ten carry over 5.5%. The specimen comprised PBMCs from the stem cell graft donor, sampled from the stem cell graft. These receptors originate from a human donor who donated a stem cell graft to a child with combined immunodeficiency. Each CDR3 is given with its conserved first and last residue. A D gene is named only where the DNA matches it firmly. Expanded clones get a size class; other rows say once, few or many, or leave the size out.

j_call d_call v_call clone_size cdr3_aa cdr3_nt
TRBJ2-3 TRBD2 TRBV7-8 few CASSSPGTSGTDTQYF TGTGCCAGCAGCAGCCCCGGGACTAGCGGCACAGATACGCAGTATTTT
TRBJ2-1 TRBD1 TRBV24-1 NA CATSDNRGPPYNEQFF TGTGCCACCAGTGACAACAGGGGGCCCCCCTACAATGAGCAGTTCTTC
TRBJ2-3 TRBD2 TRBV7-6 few CASSLSGGAGSHTQYF TGTGCCAGCAGCCTTAGCGGGGGGGCCGGGTCACATACGCAGTATTTT
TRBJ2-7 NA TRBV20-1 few CSARGNEAKLSSYEQYF TGCAGTGCTAGAGGAAATGAGGCTAAACTATCGTCCTACGAGCAGTACTTC
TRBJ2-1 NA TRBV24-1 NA CATSDLNEQFF TGTGCCACCAGTGATTTAAATGAGCAGTTCTTC
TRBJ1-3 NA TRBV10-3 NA CAITKGNTIYF TGTGCCATCACGAAAGGAAACACCATATATTTT
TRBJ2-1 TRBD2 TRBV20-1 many CSAISGREVDYNEQFF TGCAGTGCTATTAGCGGGAGGGAGGTTGACTACAATGAGCAGTTCTTC
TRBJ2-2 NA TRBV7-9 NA CASSLIVSTGELFF TGTGCCAGCAGCCTAATAGTCTCCACCGGGGAGCTGTTTTTT
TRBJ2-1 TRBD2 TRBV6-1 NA CASSRTGLASNEQFF TGTGCCAGCAGCAGAACGGGACTAGCAAGCAATGAGCAGTTCTTC
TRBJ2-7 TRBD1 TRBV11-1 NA CASSSTGQFDEQYF TGTGCCAGCAGCTCCACGGGACAGTTCGACGAGCAGTACTTC
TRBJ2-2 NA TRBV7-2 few CASSLGINTGELFF TGTGCCAGCAGCTTAGGGATAAACACCGGGGAGCTGTTTTTT
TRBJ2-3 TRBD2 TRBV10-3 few CAISEFQRGGDTQYF TGTGCCATCAGTGAGTTCCAGCGGGGGGGAGATACGCAGTATTTT
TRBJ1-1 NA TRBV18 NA CASSPPYLGAGNTEAFF TGTGCCAGCTCACCACCGTATTTGGGAGCTGGGAACACTGAAGCTTTCTTT
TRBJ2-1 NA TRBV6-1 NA CASSGLDSYNEQFF TGTGCCAGCAGCGGCCTAGACTCCTACAATGAGCAGTTCTTC
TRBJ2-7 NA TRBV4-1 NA CASSQVGREQYF TGCGCCAGCAGCCAGGTGGGCCGCGAGCAGTACTTC
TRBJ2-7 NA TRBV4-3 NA CASSPSAGSLTYEQYF TGCGCCAGCAGCCCCTCCGCCGGTAGTTTGACCTACGAGCAGTACTTC
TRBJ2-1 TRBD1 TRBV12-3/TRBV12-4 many CASNTGAEEQFF TGTGCCAGCAACACAGGGGCGGAGGAGCAGTTCTTC
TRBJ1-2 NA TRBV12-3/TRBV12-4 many CASSQQGVYGYTF TGTGCCAGCAGTCAACAGGGTGTCTATGGCTACACCTTC
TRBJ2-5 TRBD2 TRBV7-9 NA CASSRGEGYQETQYF TGTGCCAGCAGCCGGGGGGAAGGTTACCAAGAGACCCAGTACTTC
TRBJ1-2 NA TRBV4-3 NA CASSHAGNYGYTF TGCGCCAGCAGCCATGCAGGGAACTATGGCTACACCTTC
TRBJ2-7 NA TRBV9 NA CASSVGARGTYEQYF TGTGCCAGCAGCGTAGGGGCAAGGGGGACCTACGAGCAGTACTTC
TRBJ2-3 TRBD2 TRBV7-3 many CASSSTGGSDTQYF TGTGCCAGCAGCTCTACGGGGGGTTCGGATACGCAGTATTTT
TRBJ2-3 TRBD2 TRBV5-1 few CASSLISAGGPGDTQYF TGCGCCAGCAGCTTGATCTCCGCGGGGGGGCCTGGAGATACGCAGTATTTT
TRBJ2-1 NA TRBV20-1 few CSARATGEQFF TGCAGTGCTAGGGCTACGGGTGAGCAGTTCTTC
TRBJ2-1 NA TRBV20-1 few CSARLEGGSSYNEQFF TGCAGTGCTAGGTTGGAGGGGGGCAGCTCCTACAATGAGCAGTTCTTC
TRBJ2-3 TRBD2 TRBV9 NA CASSATSGRAPDTQYF TGTGCCAGCAGCGCGACTAGCGGGAGGGCCCCAGATACGCAGTATTTT
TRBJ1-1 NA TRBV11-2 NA CASSLEVSVNTEAFF TGTGCCAGCAGCTTAGAGGTCTCCGTAAACACTGAAGCTTTCTTT
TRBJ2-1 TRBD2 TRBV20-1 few CSARSGTSYNEQFF TGCAGTGCTAGAAGCGGGACTTCCTACAATGAGCAGTTCTTC
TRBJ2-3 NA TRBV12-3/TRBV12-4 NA CASEGGDTQYF TGTGCCAGCGAGGGGGGGGATACGCAGTATTTT
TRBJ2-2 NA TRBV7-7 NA CASSLDGGDTGELFF TGTGCTAGCAGCTTAGACGGGGGTGACACCGGGGAGCTGTTTTTT
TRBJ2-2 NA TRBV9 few CASSVIFGSNEGELFF TGTGCCAGCAGCGTAATATTCGGGAGTAATGAAGGGGAGCTGTTTTTT
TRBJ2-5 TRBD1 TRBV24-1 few CATSDWAGGQETQYF TGTGCCACCAGTGATTGGGCAGGGGGCCAAGAGACCCAGTACTTC
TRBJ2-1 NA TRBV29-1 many CSVEDYGQFF TGCAGCGTTGAAGATTACGGGCAGTTCTTC
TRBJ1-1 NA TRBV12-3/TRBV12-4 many CASSLGHLNTEAFF TGTGCCAGCAGTTTAGGGCACCTGAACACTGAAGCTTTCTTT
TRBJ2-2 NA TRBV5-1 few CASGGPTGELFF TGCGCCAGCGGCGGTCCCACCGGGGAGCTGTTTTTT
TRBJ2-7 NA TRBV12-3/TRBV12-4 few CASRGLVKGEYEQYF TGTGCCAGCAGGGGCTTAGTCAAAGGAGAGTACGAGCAGTACTTC
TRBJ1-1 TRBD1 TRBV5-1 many CASSLDRGEDTEAFF TGCGCCAGCAGCTTAGACAGGGGAGAGGACACTGAAGCTTTCTTT
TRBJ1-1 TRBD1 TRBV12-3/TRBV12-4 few CASEAVGGYTEAFF TGTGCCAGTGAGGCTGTAGGGGGCTACACTGAAGCTTTCTTT
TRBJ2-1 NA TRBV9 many CASSYRGLPSYNEQFF TGTGCCAGCAGCTATAGAGGACTACCATCCTACAATGAGCAGTTCTTC
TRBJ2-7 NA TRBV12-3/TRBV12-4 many CASSLSRDEQYF TGTGCCAGCAGTTTAAGTCGGGACGAGCAGTACTTC